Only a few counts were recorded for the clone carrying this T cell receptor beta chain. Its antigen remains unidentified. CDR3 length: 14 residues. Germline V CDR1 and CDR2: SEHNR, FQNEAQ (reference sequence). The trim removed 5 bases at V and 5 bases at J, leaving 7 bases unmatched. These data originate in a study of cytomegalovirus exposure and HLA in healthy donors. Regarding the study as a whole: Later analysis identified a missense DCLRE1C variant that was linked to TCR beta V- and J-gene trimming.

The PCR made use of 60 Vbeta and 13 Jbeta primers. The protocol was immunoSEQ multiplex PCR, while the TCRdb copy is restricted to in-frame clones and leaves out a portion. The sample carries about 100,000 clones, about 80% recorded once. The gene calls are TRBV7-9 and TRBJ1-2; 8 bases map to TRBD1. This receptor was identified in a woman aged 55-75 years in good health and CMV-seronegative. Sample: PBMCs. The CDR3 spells CASSPGQGGYGYTF. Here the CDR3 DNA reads TGTGCCAGCAGCCCCGGACAGGGAGGATATGGCTACACCTTC.